This T cell receptor (beta chain) was retrieved from a study of T-cell reconstitution after alpha-beta-depleted transplantation in children (dated by TCRdb to about 2016). General notes on the study: Using TCR repertoire profiling, the study quantitatively followed how T-cell immune reconstitution unfolded in children after TCRalphabeta/CD19-depleted allogeneic hematopoietic cell transplantation.

Broad study findings and their caveats: Over subsequent months, a decline in hyperexpanded clone frequencies was noted, and after one year, T-cell counts and TCRbeta diversity were mostly ascribed to newly produced T cells. Apparently early alphabetaT-cell count recovery about two months after transplant reportedly relied on only several hundred rapidly expanded clones derived from non-depleted graft cells. In some patients, the high TCRbeta diversity seen at day 60 was put down to recipient T cells and intrathymic progenitors that had survived conditioning.

The library was prepared using PCR. This sample was sequenced with an Illumina HiSeq 2500. To normalize quantification of the TCRbeta repertoire, the TCR libraries were built with molecular barcoding that relied on unique molecular identifiers. TCRdb redid the processing of the public reads, applying fastp at Q25 and MiXCR, and retained in-frame beta chains. Each record represents a unique CDR3 protein, reported with the most common genes and DNA among its rows. Here the sample has under 250,000 distinct CDR3 sequences; 5.5% to 7% occur a single time. The leading ten clones occupy about 5.5% of the sample. The table lists this clonotype with many counts. Its recognized antigen is unknown. One base away there is no much larger clone; base qualities are not given. Trimming removed 10 bases from V and 4 bases from J, leaving 8 bases between the germline ends. CDR3 length: 11 amino acids, cysteine to phenylalanine. Only the CDR3 region is kept as DNA, spanning 33 bases read in frame from base 1. CDR1 and CDR2, looked up from the germline V gene, are SNHLY and FYNNEI.

According to the study, the label for this sample's treatment or condition signals: allogeneic hematopoietic cell transplantation with graft depleted of TCRalphabeta T cells and CD19 B cells. TCRalphabeta/CD19-depleted allogeneic hematopoietic cell grafts were given to the transplant recipients, all of whom were children. Sequences were derived from PBMCs, sampled before TCRalphabeta/CD19-depleted stem cell transplant. This TCR derives from a boy aged 2 to 10 with acute lymphoblastic leukemia, due to receive a stem cell transplant. The V gene is TRBV2 and the J gene is TRBJ2-1, with a weak D call of TRBD2 (5 bases match). The nucleotides read TGTGCCACCCGGGATTACAATGAGCAGTTCTTC. This yields the protein CATRDYNEQFF.